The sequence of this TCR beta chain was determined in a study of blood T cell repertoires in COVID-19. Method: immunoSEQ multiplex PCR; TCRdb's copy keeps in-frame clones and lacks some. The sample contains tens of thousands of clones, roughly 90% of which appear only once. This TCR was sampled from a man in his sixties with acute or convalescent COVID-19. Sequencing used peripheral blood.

CDR3 region: CASSKSDGGVRTEAFF. The CDR3 DNA is TGTGCCAGCAGCAAAAGCGACGGGGGAGTTAGGACTGAAGCTTTCTTT. This chain links TRBV21-1 with TRBJ1-1. TRBV21-1 is flagged as a pseudogene. The CDR3 runs 16 residues.